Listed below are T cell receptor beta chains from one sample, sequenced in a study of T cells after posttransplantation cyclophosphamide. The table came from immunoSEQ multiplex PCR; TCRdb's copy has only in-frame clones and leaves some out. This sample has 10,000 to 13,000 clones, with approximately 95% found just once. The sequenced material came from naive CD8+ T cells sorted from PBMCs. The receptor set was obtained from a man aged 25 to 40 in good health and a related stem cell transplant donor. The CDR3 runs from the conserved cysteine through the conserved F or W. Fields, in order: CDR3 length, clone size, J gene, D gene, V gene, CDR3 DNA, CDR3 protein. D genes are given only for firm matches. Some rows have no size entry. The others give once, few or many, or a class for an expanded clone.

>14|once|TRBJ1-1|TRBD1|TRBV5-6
TGTGCCAGCAGCCAGGGGGCCCGACCGGATGAAGCTTTCTTT
CASSQGARPDEAFF
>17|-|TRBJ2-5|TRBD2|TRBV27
TGTGCCAGCAGCCCCACAGGACTAGCGGGGGACCAAGAGACCCAGTACTTC
CASSPTGLAGDQETQYF
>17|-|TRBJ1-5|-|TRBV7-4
TGTGCCAGCAGCTTAGGGGGAGGGGGGTGGAGCAATCAGCCCCAGCATTTT
CASSLGGGGWSNQPQHF
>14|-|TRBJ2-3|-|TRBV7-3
TGTGCCAGCAGCTTAATCACTAGCACAGATACGCAGTATTTT
CASSLITSTDTQYF
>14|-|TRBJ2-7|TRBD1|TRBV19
TGTGCCAGTAGTATAGGGGGACAGCAGTACGAGCAGTACTTC
CASSIGGQQYEQYF
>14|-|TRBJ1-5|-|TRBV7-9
TGTGCCAGCAGTGTAGGCGGGAGCAATCAGCCCCAGCATTTT
CASSVGGSNQPQHF
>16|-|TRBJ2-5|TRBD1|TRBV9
TGTGCCAGCAGCCCTCGTACAGGGGGCGAGAGCGAGACCCAGTACTTC
CASSPRTGGESETQYF
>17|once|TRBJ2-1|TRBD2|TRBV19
TGTGCCAGTAGTATAGGTCTAGGCGGGGGGGCCCTCAATGAGCAGTTCTTC
CASSIGLGGGALNEQFF
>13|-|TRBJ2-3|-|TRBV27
TGTGCCAGCAGTTGGAGGGGTCAAGATACGCAGTATTTT
CASSWRGQDTQYF
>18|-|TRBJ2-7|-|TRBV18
TGTGCCAGCTCACCCCGGCCCGTTGTAAGACAGGCCACCTACGAGCAGTACTTC
CASSPRPVVRQATYEQYF
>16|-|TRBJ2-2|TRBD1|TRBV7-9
TGTGCCAGCAGTCTGACAGGGGATTATTCCACCGGGGAGCTGTTTTTT
CASSLTGDYSTGELFF
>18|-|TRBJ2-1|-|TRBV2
TGTGCCAGCAGTCCCGGGAACAGGGAGCCCTTAGTAGACAATGAGCAGTTCTTC
CASSPGNREPLVDNEQFF
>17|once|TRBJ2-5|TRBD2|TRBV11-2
TGTGCCAGCAGCCAAGGGACTAGCGGGGGGGCAGGGGAGACCCAGTACTTC
CASSQGTSGGAGETQYF
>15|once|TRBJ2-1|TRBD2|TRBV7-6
TGTGCCAGCAGCTTAAGCGGGGGGGATTACAATGAGCAGTTCTTC
CASSLSGGDYNEQFF
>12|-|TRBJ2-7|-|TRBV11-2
TGTGCCAGCAGCCCGACTACCGACGAGCAGTACTTC
CASSPTTDEQYF
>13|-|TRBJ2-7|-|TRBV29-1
TGCAGCGTTGAAATAGGCGGCTCCTACGAGCAGTACTTC
CSVEIGGSYEQYF
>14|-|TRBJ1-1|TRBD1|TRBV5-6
TGTGCCAGCAGGCCCGGGACAGGGGTGACTGAAGCTTTCTTT
CASRPGTGVTEAFF
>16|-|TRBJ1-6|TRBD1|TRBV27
TGTGCCAGCAGTTTCCTCCCGGGACAGGGTAATTCACCCCTCCACTTT
CASSFLPGQGNSPLHF
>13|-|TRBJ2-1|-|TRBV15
TGTGCCACCAGCAGTAACTTACACAATGAGCAGTTCTTC
CATSSNLHNEQFF
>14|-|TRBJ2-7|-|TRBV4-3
TGCGCCAGCAGCCAAGCCGCGGGTTCCTACGAGCAGTACTTC
CASSQAAGSYEQYF
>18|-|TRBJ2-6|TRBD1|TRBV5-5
TGTGCCAGCAGCTTAGTTGGGACAGGGAGCTCTGGGGCCAACGTCCTGACTTTC
CASSLVGTGSSGANVLTF
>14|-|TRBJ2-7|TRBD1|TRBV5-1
TGCGCCAGCAGCTCCTCCGGGACAGGGGACGAGCAGTACTTC
CASSSSGTGDEQYF
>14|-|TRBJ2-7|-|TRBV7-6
TGTGCCACGAAGTTGGTTGTCAGCTCCTACGAGCAGTACTTC
CATKLVVSSYEQYF
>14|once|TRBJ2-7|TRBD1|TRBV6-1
TGTGCCAGCAGTGAGAGGACAGGGGACTACGAGCAGTACTTC
CASSERTGDYEQYF
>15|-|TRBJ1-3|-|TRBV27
TGTGCCAGCAGTACCCAAGGGGGTCCTGGAAACACCATATATTTT
CASSTQGGPGNTIYF
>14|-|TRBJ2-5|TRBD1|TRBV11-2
TGTGCCAGCAGCTACGGACAGGGGGGAGAGACCCAGTACTTC
CASSYGQGGETQYF
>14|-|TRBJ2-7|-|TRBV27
TGTGCCAGCAGTTTAACTCTCCCCGGGTACGAGCAGTACTTC
CASSLTLPGYEQYF
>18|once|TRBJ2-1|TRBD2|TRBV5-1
TGCGCCAGCAGCTGGGGACTCGGGGGGTATAGCTCCTACAATGAGCAGTTCTTC
CASSWGLGGYSSYNEQFF
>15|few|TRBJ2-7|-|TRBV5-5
TGTGCCAGCACCTTATTCCTAGGAGGGGGCCCCGAGCAGTACTTC
CASTLFLGGGPEQYF
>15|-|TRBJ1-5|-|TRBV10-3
TGTGCCATCCAGGAGGGGACGACTAGCAATCAGCCCCAGCATTTT
CAIQEGTTSNQPQHF
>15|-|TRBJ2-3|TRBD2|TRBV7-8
TGTGCCAGCAGCTTAACTAGCGGGGGCACAGATACGCAGTATTTT
CASSLTSGGTDTQYF
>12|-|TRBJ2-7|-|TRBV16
TGTGCCAGCAGCCATCGGGAACACGAGCAGTACTTC
CASSHREHEQYF
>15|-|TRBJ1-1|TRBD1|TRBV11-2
TGTGCCAGCAGCTTAGCGGACAGGATGAACACTGAAGCTTTCTTT
CASSLADRMNTEAFF
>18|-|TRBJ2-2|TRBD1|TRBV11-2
TGTGCCAGCAGCTTAGATGCGTACGGGACAGGTTTCACCGGGGAGCTGTTTTTT
CASSLDAYGTGFTGELFF
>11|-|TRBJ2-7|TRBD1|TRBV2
TGTGCCAGCATTGACAGGGACGAGCAGTACTTC
CASIDRDEQYF
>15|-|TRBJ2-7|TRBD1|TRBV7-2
TGTGCCAGCAGCGCGGGACAGGGAGGGGTCTACGAGCAGTACTTC
CASSAGQGGVYEQYF
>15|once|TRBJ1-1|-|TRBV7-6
TGTGCCAGCAGCAACTGGGGGGGGACAAACACTGAAGCTTTCTTT
CASSNWGGTNTEAFF
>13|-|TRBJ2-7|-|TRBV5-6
TGTGCCAGCAGCTCCGGCGGGTCCTACGAGCAGTACTTC
CASSSGGSYEQYF
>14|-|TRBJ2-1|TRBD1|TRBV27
TGTGCCAGCAGACCGGGACAGGGGTACAATGAGCAGTTCTTC
CASRPGQGYNEQFF
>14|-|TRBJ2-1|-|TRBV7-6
TGTGCCAGCAGCTTCGCAGTTCGGGGCAATGAGCAGTTCTTC
CASSFAVRGNEQFF
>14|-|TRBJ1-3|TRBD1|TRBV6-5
TGTGCCAGCAGTTACGGACAGGGGGGAAACACCATATATTTT
CASSYGQGGNTIYF
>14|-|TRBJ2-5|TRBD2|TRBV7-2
TGTGCCAGCAGCTCGAATAGCGGGGAGGAGACCCAGTACTTC
CASSSNSGEETQYF
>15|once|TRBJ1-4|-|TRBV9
TGTGCCAGCAGCGTAGGACAGACGACCTCTGAAAAACTGTTTTTT
CASSVGQTTSEKLFF
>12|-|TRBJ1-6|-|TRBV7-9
TGTGCCAGCAGCTTAGGCCGCGGGGCCCTCCACTTT
CASSLGRGALHF
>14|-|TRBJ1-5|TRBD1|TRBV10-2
TGCGCCAGCAGCCGGGACAGTAGCAATCAGCCCCAGCATTTT
CASSRDSSNQPQHF
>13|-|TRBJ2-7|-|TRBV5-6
TGTGCCAGCAGTTTGGGTAGCTCCTACGAGCAGTACTTC
CASSLGSSYEQYF
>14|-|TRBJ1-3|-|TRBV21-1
TGTGCCACCTTAAATGGGGGGGGCGGAAACACCATATATTTT
CATLNGGGGNTIYF
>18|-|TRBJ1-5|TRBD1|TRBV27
TGTGCCAGCATTCAGGGGACAGGGGGCGCAGGGGGCAATCAGCCCCAGCATTTT
CASIQGTGGAGGNQPQHF
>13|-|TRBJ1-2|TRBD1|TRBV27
TGTGCTACACGTGTGACAGGGAACTATGGCTACACCTTC
CATRVTGNYGYTF
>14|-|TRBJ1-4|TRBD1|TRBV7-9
TGTGCCAGCAGCTTGACAGGGGGTCATGAAAAACTGTTTTTT
CASSLTGGHEKLFF
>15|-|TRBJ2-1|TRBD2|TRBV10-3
TGTGCCATCCCCGGGCTAGCGGGGTTCTACAATGAGCAGTTCTTC
CAIPGLAGFYNEQFF
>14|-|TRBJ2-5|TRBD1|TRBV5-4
TGTGCCAGCAGCGACGGGACAGGGGAAGAGACCCAGTACTTC
CASSDGTGEETQYF
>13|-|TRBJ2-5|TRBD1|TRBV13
TGTGCCAGCAGCAATGACAGGGACGAGACCCAGTACTTC
CASSNDRDETQYF
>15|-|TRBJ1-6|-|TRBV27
TGTGCCAGCAGCACTTACAGCCCAGTGGATTCACCCCTCCACTTT
CASSTYSPVDSPLHF
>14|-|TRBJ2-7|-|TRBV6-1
TGTGCCAGCAGGCCCCGAGGGCTGACCCACGAGCAGTACTTC
CASRPRGLTHEQYF